This TCR beta chain was identified in a study of CD8 T cells in ankylosing spondylitis. By quantitative 5'-RACE with molecular barcodes, the TCR beta libraries were made. TCRdb reprocessed the 5' RACE reads via MiXCR and lists one record per CDR3 protein. The sample has 300,000 to 400,000 distinct CDR3 sequences; 14% to 15% are singletons. This clonotype showed up many times. Its antigen is unknown. The CDR3 covers 15 residues. J lost 4 bases, V lost 7 bases, and 10 bases had no gene match. Whole-study findings and limits: Significant enrichment of disease-linked clones was reportedly seen in matched ankylosing spondylitis synovial fluid.

The chain joins TRBV12-3 or TRBV12-4 to TRBJ2-1; TRBD2 aligns across 7 bases. Specimen: blood, either unsorted or a sorted T cell fraction (not recorded which). This clonotype originated in a male donor with ankylosing spondylitis or in good health (not recorded which). CDR3 coding DNA: TGTGCCAGCACCTCCGCTAGCGGCCCTTACAATGAGCAGTTCTTC. This gives the protein CASTSASGPYNEQFF.